Listed below are T cell receptor beta chains from one sample, sequenced in a study of blood T cell repertoires in COVID-19. Clones were sequenced by immunoSEQ multiplex PCR, and TCRdb holds only the in-frame ones, with some missing. The table records 300,000 to 400,000 clones, approximately 90% of them present only once. Specimen: peripheral blood. The receptors here all came from a woman aged 18-30 years who had recovered from COVID-19. CDR3s include the opening cysteine and the closing phenylalanine or tryptophan. D genes are given only for firm matches. Part of the rows lack a size; the others show once, few, many or a class for expanded clones.

size: NA; J: TRBJ2-3; length: 17; V: TRBV24-1; D: NA; CDR3: CATSDQRNSWLVDTQYF; DNA: TGTGCCACCAGTGACCAACGCAACAGTTGGTTGGTAGATACGCAGTATTTT
size: NA; J: TRBJ1-1; length: 12; V: TRBV5-6; D: NA; CDR3: CASSLRAGGAFF; DNA: TGTGCCAGCAGCTTGCGGGCGGGGGGAGCTTTCTTT
size: few; J: TRBJ2-1; length: 14; V: TRBV14; D: TRBD2; CDR3: CASSALAGENEQFF; DNA: TGTGCCAGCAGCGCACTAGCGGGAGAGAATGAGCAGTTCTTC
size: NA; J: TRBJ2-3; length: 15; V: TRBV29-1; D: TRBD2; CDR3: CSVTLAGGPSNTQYF; DNA: TGCAGCGTTACACTAGCGGGAGGGCCCTCGAATACGCAGTATTTT
size: NA; J: TRBJ2-2; length: 19; V: TRBV4-1; D: TRBD2; CDR3: CASSQVALAGAGNTGELFF; DNA: TGCGCCAGCAGCCAAGTGGCACTAGCGGGAGCTGGGAACACCGGGGAGCTGTTTTTT
size: NA; J: TRBJ1-5; length: 15; V: TRBV6-6; D: NA; CDR3: CASSRDRESNQPQHF; DNA: TGTGCCAGCAGTCGGGACCGGGAGAGCAATCAGCCCCAGCATTTT
size: NA; J: TRBJ1-1; length: 16; V: TRBV19; D: TRBD1; CDR3: CASSSGTGVGNTEAFF; DNA: TGTGCCAGTAGTAGCGGGACAGGGGTCGGGAACACTGAAGCTTTCTTT
size: NA; J: TRBJ1-1; length: 15; V: TRBV5-6; D: TRBD1; CDR3: CASSFADRANTEAFF; DNA: TGTGCCAGCAGCTTCGCGGACAGGGCGAACACTGAAGCTTTCTTT
size: few; J: TRBJ1-6; length: 15; V: TRBV11-2; D: NA; CDR3: CASSLEALNNSPLHF; DNA: TGTGCCAGCAGCTTAGAGGCCCTGAATAATTCACCCCTCCACTTT
size: few; J: TRBJ1-1; length: 13; V: TRBV6-5; D: NA; CDR3: CASRNGQNTEAFF; DNA: TGTGCCAGCAGAAACGGACAGAACACTGAAGCTTTCTTT
size: NA; J: TRBJ2-1; length: 16; V: TRBV6-5; D: TRBD2; CDR3: CASSSGGLRGYNEQFF; DNA: TGTGCCAGCAGTTCGGGGGGACTAAGGGGCTACAATGAGCAGTTCTTC
size: once; J: TRBJ2-3; length: 17; V: TRBV19; D: TRBD2; CDR3: CASSGTSGGTSTDTQYF; DNA: TGTGCCAGTAGTGGAACTAGCGGGGGGACTAGCACAGATACGCAGTATTTT
size: NA; J: TRBJ1-2; length: 15; V: TRBV6-2/TRBV6-3; D: NA; CDR3: CASSYSASVYYGYTF; DNA: TGTGCCAGCAGTTACTCAGCAAGCGTTTACTATGGCTACACCTTC
size: NA; J: TRBJ2-1; length: 18; V: TRBV19; D: TRBD2; CDR3: CASRLPGLAGARDNEQFF; DNA: TGTGCCAGTAGGCTCCCGGGACTAGCGGGAGCGCGGGACAATGAGCAGTTCTTC
size: NA; J: TRBJ2-1; length: 11; V: TRBV27; D: NA; CDR3: CASIRYNEQFF; DNA: TGTGCCAGCATCAGATACAATGAGCAGTTCTTC
size: NA; J: TRBJ1-4; length: 14; V: TRBV20-1; D: NA; CDR3: CSASPDSGIEKLFF; DNA: TGCAGTGCTAGTCCTGACAGTGGAATTGAAAAACTGTTTTTT
size: NA; J: TRBJ2-2; length: 18; V: TRBV11-2; D: TRBD2; CDR3: CASSLDVAREGNTGELFF; DNA: TGTGCCAGCAGCTTAGATGTCGCCAGGGAGGGAAACACCGGGGAGCTGTTTTTT
size: NA; J: TRBJ1-2; length: 15; V: TRBV14; D: TRBD1; CDR3: CASSRSAGQGEGYTF; DNA: TGTGCCAGCAGCCGCTCGGCGGGACAGGGAGAGGGCTACACCTTC
size: once; J: TRBJ1-1; length: 12; V: TRBV5-1; D: NA; CDR3: CASSFFGTEAFF; DNA: TGCGCCAGCAGCTTTTTCGGCACTGAAGCTTTCTTT
size: NA; J: TRBJ1-2; length: 15; V: TRBV6-5; D: TRBD1; CDR3: CASSSDRGNYYGYTF; DNA: TGTGCCAGCAGTTCGGACAGGGGAAATTATTATGGCTACACCTTC
size: NA; J: TRBJ1-5; length: 13; V: TRBV12-3/TRBV12-4; D: NA; CDR3: CASSWTLHQPQHF; DNA: TGTGCCAGCAGTTGGACACTCCATCAGCCCCAGCATTTT
size: NA; J: TRBJ2-2; length: 15; V: TRBV24-1; D: TRBD1; CDR3: CATSTGGVGTGELFF; DNA: TGTGCCACCAGTACAGGGGGCGTAGGCACCGGGGAGCTGTTTTTT
size: NA; J: TRBJ1-5; length: 14; V: TRBV13; D: NA; CDR3: CASSQRGSNQPQHF; DNA: TGTGCCAGCAGCCAAAGGGGCAGCAATCAGCCCCAGCATTTT
size: NA; J: TRBJ1-6; length: 13; V: TRBV19; D: NA; CDR3: CASSGRGNSPLHF; DNA: TGTGCCAGTAGTGGACGCGGGAATTCACCCCTCCACTTT
size: NA; J: TRBJ1-5; length: 16; V: TRBV6-2/TRBV6-3; D: TRBD1; CDR3: CASSFDRGGSNQPQHF; DNA: TGTGCCAGCAGTTTTGACAGGGGCGGCAGCAATCAGCCCCAGCATTTT
size: NA; J: TRBJ1-1; length: 15; V: TRBV29-1; D: NA; CDR3: CSEVDSLNQNTEAFF; DNA: TGCAGCGAAGTCGACAGCTTAAACCAGAACACTGAAGCTTTCTTT
size: NA; J: TRBJ2-1; length: 12; V: TRBV6-5; D: NA; CDR3: CASSYPHGEQFF; DNA: TGTGCCAGCAGTTATCCTCACGGTGAGCAGTTCTTC